Following are 20 T cell receptor beta chains from one sample sequenced in a study of blood T cell repertoires in COVID-19. The method was immunoSEQ multiplex PCR; TCRdb's version includes in-frame clones alone and lacks a portion of them. The sample includes 150,000 to 200,000 clones, about four fifths of them seen just once. The sample consisted of peripheral blood. Source of these receptors: a human donor in a cohort sampled during active COVID-19.

The chain links TRBV28 to TRBJ1-1; 7 positions agree with TRBD1. The J segment lost 4 bases and the V segment lost 3 bases, leaving 5 bases of the junction unmatched. The germline CDR1 and CDR2 sequences are MDHEN and SYDVKM. CDR3 size: 14 residues. CDR3 residues: CASSLTGTPTEAFF. In DNA, the CDR3 is TGTGCCAGCAGTTTGACAGGGACGCCCACTGAAGCTTTCTTT.

The CDR3 sequence is CASSSSGGLVHGYTF. CDR3 bases: TGTGCCAGCAGCTCCTCGGGGGGGCTGGTCCATGGCTACACCTTC. The gene calls are TRBV7-9 and TRBJ1-2, with a weak D call TRBD1 (6 bases). CDR3 length: 15 residues. With 4 bases removed from V and 6 bases from J, the gap between germline ends came to 18 bases. Looked up from germline, CDR1 is SEHNR and CDR2 is FQNEAQ (reference sequence).

J is TRBJ2-5 and V is TRBV12-5; 7 bases align to TRBD2. The CDR3 runs to 15 residues. Germline CDR1 is LGHNT and CDR2 is FRNRAP. The J segment lost 5 bases and the V segment lost 6 bases, leaving 12 bases of the junction unmatched. The CDR3 sequence: CASGPPGWEGETQYF. The CDR3 coding sequence is TGTGCTAGTGGCCCACCTGGGTGGGAGGGGGAGACCCAGTACTTC.

The V and J genes are TRBV6-6 and TRBJ1-1; tentative D call: TRBD1 (5 bases). With 2 bases removed from V and 0 bases from J, the gap between germline ends came to 10 bases. The germline V gene has CDR1 MNHNY and CDR2 SVGAGI (reference sequence). The CDR3 spans 15 residues. CDR3 DNA sequence: TGTGCCAGCAGTTACCTAGGGGAACTGAACACTGAAGCTTTCTTT. Amino acids: CASSYLGELNTEAFF.

This clone turned up a few times. The chain recombines TRBV25-1 with TRBJ1-1, with a possible D match to TRBD1 (5 bases). Trimming removed 1 base at V and 5 bases at J, with 8 bases between. This CDR3 spans 13 amino acids. The V gene's germline CDR1 is MGHDK and CDR2 SYGVNS. The CDR3 sequence is CASSESKGTEAFF. CDR3 DNA: TGTGCCAGCAGTGAATCAAAGGGGACTGAAGCTTTCTTT.

This sequence joins TRBV25-1 and TRBJ2-3, with 15 bases that match TRBD2. CDR1 is MGHDK, CDR2 SYGVNS, per germline. J lost 3 bases, V lost 4 bases, and 5 bases had no gene match. The CDR3 runs 17 residues. The CDR3 DNA sequence: TGTGCCAGCAGTGCCGGACTAGCGGGGGGGCGAACAGATACGCAGTATTTT. Amino acids: CASSAGLAGGRTDTQYF.

V usage is TRBV29-1 and J usage is TRBJ2-7; 8 positions agree with TRBD2. Germline CDR1 reads SQVTM; CDR2 reads ANQGSEA. V shed 6 bases, J shed 2 bases, and the junction held 9 bases outside the gene matches. The CDR3 is 14 amino acids. The CDR3 nucleotides read TGCAGCGTGGGTAGGCGGGGGGTAACCTACGAGCAGTACTTC. Translating it yields CSVGRRGVTYEQYF.

This clone has just a few counts. V gene TRBV2 combines with J gene TRBJ1-1, with a tentative D call TRBD1 (6 bases). Trimming took off 6 bases at V and 3 bases at J, with 14 bases between the two ends. Germline CDR1 is SNHLY and CDR2 is FYNNEI. The CDR3 is 14 residues long. CDR3 nucleotide sequence: TGTGCCAGCAGGCCAGGGGCGCGGGACACTGAAGCTTTCTTT. Translating it yields CASRPGARDTEAFF.

A single count supports this clone. The chain recombines TRBV12-5 with TRBJ1-2, with D possibly TRBD1 on 6 matching bases. V lost 4 bases and J lost 4, with 13 bases in between. The CDR3 covers 14 residues. Germline V CDR1 and CDR2: LGHNT, FRNRAP. The CDR3 nucleotides read TGTGCTAGTGGTTCAGGGGCAGAAGTCTATGGCTACACCTTC. Protein: CASGSGAEVYGYTF.

The chain is built from TRBV5-1 and TRBJ1-1, with a weak D call TRBD1 (5 bases). CDR3 length: 15 amino acids. Germline V gene lookup returns CDR1 SGHRS and CDR2 YFSETQ. V shed 1 base and J shed 2 bases, with 12 bases lying between them. In nucleotides, the CDR3 is TGCGCCAGCAGCTTGCCCGCGGGGGTAAACACTGAAGCTTTCTTT. Protein sequence: CASSLPAGVNTEAFF.

V and J are TRBV5-6 and TRBJ1-2, with 7 positions matching TRBD1. CDR3 size: 14 residues. Per germline, CDR1 SGHDT and CDR2 YYEEEE. V was clipped by 4 bases and J by 4 bases; unmatched bases: 7. The CDR3 nucleotides are TGTGCCAGCAGCAGCCCGACAGGGCCCTATGGCTACACCTTC. This encodes CASSSPTGPYGYTF.

The CDR3 DNA follows: TGTGCCTCGGGACAGGGGATGAATTCACCCCTCCACTTT. Translation gives CASGQGMNSPLHF. This chain uses TRBV19 with TRBJ1-6; 10 positions match TRBD1. The CDR3 consists of 13 residues. After removal of 11 bases from V and 7 bases from J, the junction contained 5 bases not matched to a gene. Germline V gene sequence: CDR1 LNHDA, CDR2 SQIVND (reference sequence).

The CDR3 reads CASSSLLQVGELFF. The DNA for the CDR3 is TGCGCCAGCAGCTCACTTTTGCAGGTCGGGGAGCTGTTTTTT. The chain employs TRBV5-1 and TRBJ2-2; D call uncertain. Germline CDR1 reads SGHRS; CDR2 reads YFSETQ. V lost 3 bases and J 7 bases, leaving 13 bases between the germline ends. The CDR3 has 14 amino acids. The full variable domain, rest sourced from reference TRBV5-1 and TRBJ2-2, is KAGVTQTPRYLIKTRGQQVTLSCSPISGHRSVSWYQQTPGQGLQFLFEYFSETQRNKGNFPGRFSGRQFSNSRSEMNVSTLELGDSALYLCASSSLLQVGELFFGEGSRLTVL.

This clone turned up a few times. The V and J genes are TRBV6-5 and TRBJ1-2, with D unresolved. CDR1 and CDR2 from the germline V gene are MNHEY and SVGAGI. Between the trimmed V and J ends, which lost 6 bases and 7 bases, there was a span of 15 bases. The CDR3 sequence is 13 residues long. In DNA form, the CDR3 reads TGTGCCAGCAGCCCGTTGGGAGGGCTTGGCTACACCTTC. This codes for CASSPLGGLGYTF.

The chain uses TRBV5-1 and TRBJ2-1; TRBD1 matches 7 bases. The V gene end was trimmed by 0 bases and the J gene end by 8 bases; junction bases not matched to a gene: 8. Looked up from germline, CDR1 is SGHRS and CDR2 is YFSETQ. This CDR3 region has 15 residues. The CDR3: CASSLEAKGADEQFF. The CDR3 DNA reads TGCGCCAGCAGCTTGGAGGCCAAGGGGGCGGATGAGCAGTTCTTC. Supplemented by reference TRBV5-1 and TRBJ2-1, the full variable domain reads KAGVTQTPRYLIKTRGQQVTLSCSPISGHRSVSWYQQTPGQGLQFLFEYFSETQRNKGNFPGRFSGRQFSNSRSEMNVSTLELGDSALYLCASSLEAKGADEQFFGPGTRLTVL.

The table lists this clone with a few counts. The gene calls are TRBV7-9 and TRBJ1-5; the match to TRBD1 covers 10 bases. The J segment lost 5 bases and the V segment lost 5 bases, leaving 3 bases of the junction unmatched. Germline V CDR1 and CDR2: SEHNR, FQNEAQ (reference sequence). This CDR3 contains 14 residues. This CDR3 is CASSPGTGDQPQHF. The CDR3 nucleotides are TGTGCCAGCAGCCCCGGGACAGGGGATCAGCCCCAGCATTTT.

This clone was counted a single time. This chain connects TRBV2 to TRBJ2-7; D is ambiguous. Trimming left V 0 bases short and J 2 bases short, with 11 bases between. The CDR3 spans 15 residues. CDR1 is SNHLY, CDR2 FYNNEI, per germline. The CDR3, as DNA: TGTGCCAGCAGTGAAGCGGGTAGCTCCGCCTACGAGCAGTACTTC. Encoded protein: CASSEAGSSAYEQYF. Complete variable domain (other parts from reference TRBV2 and TRBJ2-7): EPEVTQTPSHQVTQMGQEVILRCVPISNHLYFYWYRQILGQKVEFLVSFYNNEISEKSEIFDDQFSVERPDGSNFTLKIRSTKLEDSAMYFCASSEAGSSAYEQYFGPGTRLTVT.

In its sample, this clone was seen a few times. The chain is built from TRBV7-2 and TRBJ2-7, with TRBD2 matching over 10 bases. CDR1 and CDR2 from the germline V gene are SGHTA and FQGNSA. This CDR3 comprises 15 residues. J lost 2 bases, V lost 5 bases, and 6 bases had no gene match. Here the CDR3 DNA reads TGTGCCAGCAGCCCTACTAGCGGGGAACCCTACGAGCAGTACTTC. Translated, it gives CASSPTSGEPYEQYF.

V usage is TRBV2 and J usage is TRBJ2-5; 11 bases line up with TRBD2. The length of the CDR3 is 16 residues. With V trimmed by 9 bases and J by 4 bases, 13 bases remained unmatched. From germline, CDR1 is SNHLY and CDR2 FYNNEI. CDR3 loop: CASGGVAGGYGETQYF. The CDR3 DNA reads TGTGCCAGTGGCGGGGTAGCGGGGGGGTACGGAGAGACCCAGTACTTC.

This chain connects TRBV7-2 to TRBJ1-3; no clear D gene. The CDR3 consists of 15 residues. Trimming removed 7 bases from V and 0 bases from J, with 13 bases in between. Looked up from germline, CDR1 is SGHTA and CDR2 is FQGNSA. In DNA form, the CDR3 reads TGTGCCAGCAACGATGGAGTTCCCTCTGGAAACACCATATATTTT. It specifies CASNDGVPSGNTIYF.